These T cell receptor beta chains were read from a single sample in a study of blood T cell repertoires in COVID-19. The data were produced by immunoSEQ multiplex PCR, yet TCRdb's version contains in-frame clones alone and is incomplete. Among some 200,000 clones listed, roughly 85% were seen once. Sequenced: peripheral blood. The receptor set was obtained from a woman between 18 and 30 years old who had recovered from COVID-19. Both conserved end residues are part of each CDR3. D genes are given only for firm matches. Not every row has a clone size; where given, it reads once, few, many or a size class.

size,V,J,D,DNA,CDR3
-,TRBV29-1,TRBJ2-7,-,TGCAGCGTTTTCGGGGCGGGTAGCGGTGGCTACGAGCAGTACTTC,CSVFGAGSGGYEQYF
few,TRBV7-3,TRBJ1-2,-,TGTGCCAGCAGCTTAGAAGCTCTCTATGGCTACACCTTC,CASSLEALYGYTF
-,TRBV18,TRBJ1-4,-,TGTGCCAGCTCACCACCGGATTTGCAGGGAAAAGAAAAACTGTTTTTT,CASSPPDLQGKEKLFF
-,TRBV6-5,TRBJ2-1,TRBD1,TGTGCCAGCAGTCTCCAGGGGGTGTTCGATGAGCAGTTCTTC,CASSLQGVFDEQFF
many,TRBV19,TRBJ2-1,TRBD2,TGTGCCAGTGGGACTAGCGGGATCTATAATGAGCAGTTCTTC,CASGTSGIYNEQFF
-,TRBV6-2/TRBV6-3,TRBJ1-5,TRBD1,TGTGCCAGCAGCACAGGGGAGCGGGATCAGCCCCAGCATTTT,CASSTGERDQPQHF
-,TRBV9,TRBJ2-3,-,TGTGCCAGCAGCTTACCCCGCGCGGCGAGCGGTAGCACAGATACGCAGTATTTT,CASSLPRAASGSTDTQYF
-,TRBV5-4,TRBJ2-3,-,TGTGCCAGCAGCTTGGGGAGAGGGAGGAGGGTCACAGATACGCAGTATTTT,CASSLGRGRRVTDTQYF
-,TRBV3-1/TRBV3-2,TRBJ2-5,-,TGTGCCAGCAGCCTGAACGGGGTCCAAGAGACCCAGTACTTC,CASSLNGVQETQYF
-,TRBV6-1,TRBJ1-4,-,TGTGCCAGCAGTGACAGTAATAATGAAAAACTGTTTTTT,CASSDSNNEKLFF
-,TRBV2,TRBJ1-5,TRBD1,TGTGCCAGCACCCGACAGGGGGATCAGCCCCAGCATTTT,CASTRQGDQPQHF
-,TRBV4-3,TRBJ1-1,-,TGCGCCAGCAGCCTCGTAGCGGCAGGGACGAACACTGAAGCTTTCTTT,CASSLVAAGTNTEAFF
-,TRBV25-1,TRBJ1-6,-,TGTGCCAGCAGTCCCGGGACTGGGAATTCACCCCTCCACTTT,CASSPGTGNSPLHF
-,TRBV2,TRBJ1-1,TRBD1,TGTGCCAGCAGTGCCCGGACAGGGAACACTGAAGCTTTCTTT,CASSARTGNTEAFF
-,TRBV2,TRBJ1-1,TRBD1,TGTGCCAGCAGTCAGGGCGACGGCAGGGGGTTCTTT,CASSQGDGRGFF
-,TRBV7-9,TRBJ1-6,TRBD1,TGTGCCAGCAACCGGGACAGTTATAATTCACCCCTCCACTTT,CASNRDSYNSPLHF
-,TRBV7-9,TRBJ2-2,-,TGTGCCAGCAGTTTCGAGGGTGCGAACACCGGGGAGCTGTTTTTT,CASSFEGANTGELFF
-,TRBV27,TRBJ2-7,-,TGTGCCAGCAGTTTTGCGGGAATGACCTACGAGCAGTACTTC,CASSFAGMTYEQYF
-,TRBV30,TRBJ2-2,-,TGTGCCTGGAGTGTACTGAGTCCCGGGGAGCTGTTTTTT,CAWSVLSPGELFF
once,TRBV25-1,TRBJ2-1,-,TGTGCCAGCAGTGGAGACAGAAGCTCCTACAATGAGCAGTTCTTC,CASSGDRSSYNEQFF
-,TRBV4-3,TRBJ1-4,TRBD1,TGCGCCAGCAGCCATGGGACAGGGAACGAAAAACTGTTTTTT,CASSHGTGNEKLFF
-,TRBV7-9,TRBJ1-1,-,TGTGCCAGCAGCTTAGGACAGGTGGGGAACACTGAAGCTTTCTTT,CASSLGQVGNTEAFF
-,TRBV6-2/TRBV6-3,TRBJ2-2,-,TGTGCCAGCAGTTACTCGGGGACTACCGGGGAGCTGTTTTTT,CASSYSGTTGELFF
once,TRBV7-2,TRBJ2-1,TRBD2,TGTGCCAGCAGCTCGCCTAGCGGGAGCCAGAGTGAGCAGTTCTTC,CASSSPSGSQSEQFF
-,TRBV6-2/TRBV6-3,TRBJ2-2,-,TGTGCCAGCAGTTACCTTCTTGGCGGTCCAGACACCGGGGAGCTGTTTTTT,CASSYLLGGPDTGELFF
-,TRBV7-2,TRBJ2-7,TRBD1,TGTGCCAGCAGCTTAGTGGGACAGGGAACGGCCGAGCAGTACTTC,CASSLVGQGTAEQYF
-,TRBV5-5,TRBJ2-5,TRBD2,TGTGCCAGCAGCTTGTCGCCGGGCGGGAGGGAGACCCAGTACTTC,CASSLSPGGRETQYF
-,TRBV6-2/TRBV6-3,TRBJ1-1,-,TGTGCCAGCAGTTACCCCGGAGCAGACACTGAAGCTTTCTTT,CASSYPGADTEAFF
-,TRBV6-5,TRBJ1-2,TRBD1,TGTGCCAGCAGTTACCCGGGGACAGCGGACGGCTACACCTTC,CASSYPGTADGYTF
-,TRBV12-3/TRBV12-4,TRBJ1-1,-,TGTGCCAGCAGTTTTGGGCAGGCTACTGAAGCTTTCTTT,CASSFGQATEAFF
-,TRBV7-2,TRBJ2-7,-,TGTGCCAGCAGCCTAAATGGTCCGGGACTTGACTACGAGCAGTACTTC,CASSLNGPGLDYEQYF
-,TRBV6-5,TRBJ1-2,TRBD1,TGTGCCAGCAGTTACTTTCAAGGGGGCCCTAACTATGGCTACACCTTC,CASSYFQGGPNYGYTF
-,TRBV25-1,TRBJ1-3,TRBD1,TGTGCCAGCAGTGAATGGGACAGGGGTAGTAACACCATATATTTT,CASSEWDRGSNTIYF
-,TRBV7-7,TRBJ2-2,TRBD2,TGTGCCAGCAGCCAGGAGGGAGGGGAGAACACCGGGGAGCTGTTTTTT,CASSQEGGENTGELFF
-,TRBV14,TRBJ2-7,-,TGTGCCAGCAGCCCCCAGGGGCCCTACTACGAGCAGTACTTC,CASSPQGPYYEQYF
-,TRBV19,TRBJ2-7,TRBD1,TGTGCCAGTAGTTCAGGGACAGGAGGATTCTACGAGCAGTACTTC,CASSSGTGGFYEQYF
-,TRBV27,TRBJ2-2,TRBD1,TGTGCCAGCAGTTCTTCCGGGACAGGGGGCAACACCGGGGAGCTGTTTTTT,CASSSSGTGGNTGELFF
-,TRBV6-2/TRBV6-3,TRBJ2-3,-,TGTGCCAGCAGCAGCAGCGGAAGCGGGGATACGCAGTATTTT,CASSSSGSGDTQYF
-,TRBV29-1,TRBJ2-7,TRBD1,TGCAGCGTTGAAGTTGAGGACAGGGGACAATACGAGCAGTACTTC,CSVEVEDRGQYEQYF
-,TRBV7-2,TRBJ2-5,TRBD2,TGTGCCAGCAGCTTAGCGGGACTAGTTCAAGAGACCCAGTACTTC,CASSLAGLVQETQYF
-,TRBV21-1,TRBJ2-1,-,TGTGCCAGCAGCAAAATCGGGCAGGGGCGCTACAATGAGCAGTTCTTC,CASSKIGQGRYNEQFF
once,TRBV9,TRBJ1-2,TRBD1,TGTGCCAGCAGCGTAGGGGGACAGGCCAACTATGGCTACACCTTC,CASSVGGQANYGYTF
-,TRBV30,TRBJ1-2,TRBD1,TGTGCCTGGAGTCCAGGGGGCGGCTACACCTTC,CAWSPGGGYTF
-,TRBV7-8,TRBJ2-3,-,TGTGCCAGCAGCTCGCATAAGCGGACAGATACGCAGTATTTT,CASSSHKRTDTQYF
-,TRBV7-9,TRBJ1-2,-,TGTGCCAGCAGCTTTGGCGGGAACTATGGCTACACCTTC,CASSFGGNYGYTF
-,TRBV7-8,TRBJ1-1,-,TGTGCCAGCAGCAAAACGACAGCTATGAACACTGAAGCTTTCTTT,CASSKTTAMNTEAFF
-,TRBV7-2,TRBJ1-4,-,TGTGCCAGCAGCTTAGGTAGAGCGGAAAAACTGTTTTTT,CASSLGRAEKLFF
-,TRBV2,TRBJ1-5,TRBD1,TGTGCCAGCAGTCCGGGACAGGGGGCGGTCAATCAGCCCCAGCATTTT,CASSPGQGAVNQPQHF
-,TRBV15,TRBJ2-7,-,TGTGCCACCAGCAGAGATAGCGGACAACCCTACGAGCAGTACTTC,CATSRDSGQPYEQYF
-,TRBV9,TRBJ1-1,-,TGTGCCAGCAGCGTAGCTTGGGGAGGCACTGAAGCTTTCTTT,CASSVAWGGTEAFF
-,TRBV12-5,TRBJ2-1,-,TGTGCTAGTGGCCCACGAACGGCCAGCGGGCGATACAATGAGCAGTTCTTC,CASGPRTASGRYNEQFF
-,TRBV15,TRBJ2-1,-,TGTGCCACCAGCAAGGTAGAGGGTGAGCAGTTCTTC,CATSKVEGEQFF
-,TRBV7-3,TRBJ2-3,-,TGTGCCAGCAGCTTCGACAGTATCACAGATACGCAGTATTTT,CASSFDSITDTQYF
-,TRBV19,TRBJ1-1,TRBD1,TGTGCCAGTAGCCAGGACAGGGATTCTACTGAAGCTTTCTTT,CASSQDRDSTEAFF
-,TRBV29-1,TRBJ2-3,-,TGCAGCGGTGGACTATCCAGTAGCACAGATACGCAGTATTTT,CSGGLSSSTDTQYF
-,TRBV21-1,TRBJ2-3,-,TGTGCCAGCAGCATATGGGACCGCGAGGCTCTAGCGGGAGGTTTGACAGATACGCAGTATTTT,CASSIWDREALAGGLTDTQYF
-,TRBV4-3,TRBJ2-3,-,TGCGCCAGCAGCCTCAACAGGCTTCCCACAGATACGCAGTATTTT,CASSLNRLPTDTQYF
-,TRBV11-1,TRBJ2-7,TRBD1,TGTGCCAGCAGCCTCGGACAGGGGGTCTACGAGCAGTACTTC,CASSLGQGVYEQYF
-,TRBV4-3,TRBJ1-1,TRBD1,TGCGCCAGCAGCCAAGATTTGGGCAGGGGGGAAGCTTTCTTT,CASSQDLGRGEAFF
-,TRBV28,TRBJ2-7,-,TGTGCCAGCAGTAAAGAGTACGAGCAGTACTTC,CASSKEYEQYF